The clone carrying this TCR beta chain appeared many times. As yet, its antigen is unknown. The V gene's germline CDR1 is DFQATT and CDR2 SNEGSKA (reference sequence). V lost 6 bases to trimming and J lost 0 bases, with 18 bases between them. The CDR3 is 16 residues long. These data are taken from a study of breast tumors, draining lymph nodes, adjacent tissues. Whole-study results and caveats: Compared with basal-like, luminal-like tumors shared significantly more repertoire with nontumor tissue.

TCRdb reprocessed the multiplex PCR reads with MiXCR, giving one entry per CDR3 protein. In the table there are about 20,000 distinct CDR3 sequences, 43% of which are singletons. The material sequenced was breast tumor tissue. The rearrangement links TRBV20-1 to TRBJ1-5; tentative D call: TRBD1 (5 bases). This TCR derives from a female donor with breast cancer. Some clones in this sample may be carry-over from other donors' samples. This chain's CDR3 is CSASQGTDYSNQPQHF. The CDR3 region has the DNA TGCAGTGCCAGCCAGGGAACAGATTATAGCAATCAGCCCCAGCATTTT.